The present entry profiles one T cell receptor (beta chain) with its context. In this sample, this clonotype turned up once. The antigen this receptor binds is unknown. Base qualities are not provided; no much larger clone lies one nucleotide away. A read on its own is weak evidence. The record originates from a study of CD8 T cells in Susac syndrome (dated 2019 in TCRdb). Concerning the study at large: The study used repertoire sequencing to test whether antigen drove CD8+ T cell activation and differentiation in Susac syndrome.

RNA was extracted using the RNeasy kit, and roughly 0.45 to 1 microgram was reverse transcribed with random hexamers. The immunoSEQ multiplex PCR assay, which covers 54 Vbeta and 13 Jbeta segments, was used to amplify TCR beta CDR3 regions. PCR amplification bias was corrected by using a synthetic template baseline for primer optimization and computational correction. In the original analysis: Only productive sequences were kept, with reads annotated to V, D and J genes according to IMGT and analyzed in immunoSEQ Analyzer. Clonality was calculated as one minus the Shannon entropy normalized by log2 of the number of productive unique sequences. For each patient and control, public and private clones were evaluated within the 100 most prevalent clones. Clones were defined as Susac-specific if absent from the healthy and MS cohorts, from around 1,100 published viral clones and from other ImmuneACCESS disease sequences. The public reads were run again by TCRdb, first through fastp at Q25 and then through MiXCR, and only productive beta chains were kept. A single entry per CDR3 protein holds the most common genes and DNA from its merged rows. These V and J calls rely on TCRdb rather than the paper's analysis. Here the sample has 180,000 or so distinct CDR3 sequences; roughly 95% occur a single time. The top ten clonotypes cover approximately 0.094% of the sample.

High-throughput TCR beta sequencing profiled peripheral blood CD8+ and CD4+ T cells from healthy donors, Susac syndrome patients and multiple sclerosis patients. Healthy donors were included as age- and sex-matched controls. CD8+ TEMRA cells were enriched by FACS, while bulk CD8+ and CD4+ T cells were purified by magnetic negative isolation. Blood was drawn into EDTA tubes, processed within 24 hours, and PBMCs were isolated by density gradient centrifugation. PBMCs intended for TCR sequencing were cryopreserved in liquid nitrogen and thawed later in a water bath at 37 degrees C. The sorted or isolated CD4+, CD8+ and CD8+ TEMRA cells reached a purity of at least 90%. What the authors observed across the whole study: The TCR sequencing and HLA analysis was acknowledged to have included a relatively small number of individuals.

Spanning cysteine to phenylalanine, the CDR3 consists of 17 amino acids. Solely the CDR3 DNA is kept, with 51 bases framed from the first base. CDR1 and CDR2 are drawn from the germline V gene: KGHDR, SFDVKD. Trimming takes 0 bases from V and 0 bases from J, and the germline ends sit 11 bases apart. This receptor chain uses TRBV24-1 and TRBJ2-1; the D region possibly corresponds to TRBD2 (5 bases align). Material for sequencing was CD4+ T cells from PBMCs. This sequence originates from a human donor in good health. The CDR3 protein is CATSDLRAESSYNEQFF. The DNA reads TGTGCCACCAGTGATTTGCGAGCGGAAAGCTCCTACAATGAGCAGTTCTTC.